The clone carrying this T cell receptor beta chain was counted at least ten times. What it binds is unknown. This record belongs to a study of T cells after yellow fever vaccination. Study in general: Preparation used SMART-Seq v4 Ultra Low Input for the low-cell-number fractions. Study results and caveats: Researchers report a weaker secondary response that nonetheless peaked faster, day 5 versus 15. A small proportion of clonotypes was detected in both the CD4 and CD8 compartments.

TCRdb reprocessed the 5' RACE reads via MiXCR and lists one record per CDR3 protein. The sample includes under 300,000 distinct CDR3 sequences, approximately 6.3% seen only once; the top ten take 1% to 1.2%. The CDR3 has 17 residues. V was pared by 0 bases and J by 5 bases, with 10 bases of the junction left unmatched. Germline CDR1 MNHEY, CDR2 SVGAGI. The specimen was CD4+ T cells sorted from PBMCs, collected on the day of the yellow fever booster vaccination. The J gene is TRBJ2-5, the V gene TRBV6-5; 9 bases fit TRBD2. This clonotype originated in a man between 25 and 39 years old who received the YFV17D yellow fever vaccine. The CDR3, as DNA: TGTGCCAGCAGTTACTCGAGTAGCGGGAGAATCCGTGAGACCCAGTACTTC. Translation: CASSYSSSGRIRETQYF.